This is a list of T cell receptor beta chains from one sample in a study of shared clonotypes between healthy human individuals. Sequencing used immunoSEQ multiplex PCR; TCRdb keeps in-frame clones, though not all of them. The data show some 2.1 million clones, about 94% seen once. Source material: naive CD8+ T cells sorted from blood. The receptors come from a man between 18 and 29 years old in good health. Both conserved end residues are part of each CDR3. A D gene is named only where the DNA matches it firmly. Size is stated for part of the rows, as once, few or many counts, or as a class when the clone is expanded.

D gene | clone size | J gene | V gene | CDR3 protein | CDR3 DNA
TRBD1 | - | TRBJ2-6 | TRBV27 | CATSGTGGYGANVLTF | TGTGCCACCTCCGGGACAGGGGGCTATGGGGCCAACGTCCTGACTTTC
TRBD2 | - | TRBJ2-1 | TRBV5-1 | CASSLRGAGSYNEQFF | TGCGCCAGCAGCTTGCGGGGAGCGGGGTCCTACAATGAGCAGTTCTTC
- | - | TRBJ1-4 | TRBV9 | CASSVVGHGGEKLFF | TGTGCCAGCAGCGTAGTCGGCCACGGGGGCGAAAAACTGTTTTTT
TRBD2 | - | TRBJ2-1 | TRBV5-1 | CASSFTSGSYNEQFF | TGCGCCAGCAGCTTCACTAGCGGGTCCTACAATGAGCAGTTCTTC
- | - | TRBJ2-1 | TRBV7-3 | CASSLTGGYNEQFF | TGTGCCAGCAGCTTAACGGGGGGATACAATGAGCAGTTCTTC
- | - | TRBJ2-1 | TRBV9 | CASSVATEAGRSYNEQFF | TGTGCCAGCAGCGTAGCTACAGAGGCAGGCCGATCCTACAATGAGCAGTTCTTC
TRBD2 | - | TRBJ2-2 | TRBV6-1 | CASSEQAGGPKTGELFF | TGTGCCAGCAGTGAACAGGCGGGAGGGCCGAAAACCGGGGAGCTGTTTTTT
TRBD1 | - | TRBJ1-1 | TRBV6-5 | CASQQGIGTEAFF | TGTGCCAGCCAACAGGGGATTGGAACTGAAGCTTTCTTT
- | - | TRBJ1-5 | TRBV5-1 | CASSLGQEDQPQHF | TGCGCCAGCAGCTTGGGACAAGAGGATCAGCCCCAGCATTTT
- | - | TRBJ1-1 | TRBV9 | CASSLAPYLNTEAFF | TGTGCCAGCAGCCTAGCACCTTACTTGAACACTGAAGCTTTCTTT
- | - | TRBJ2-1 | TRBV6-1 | CASSESPMVETEQFF | TGTGCCAGCAGTGAAAGTCCTATGGTAGAAACTGAGCAGTTCTTC
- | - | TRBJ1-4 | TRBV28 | CASSLRATNEKLFF | TGTGCCAGCAGTTTACGTGCAACTAATGAAAAACTGTTTTTT
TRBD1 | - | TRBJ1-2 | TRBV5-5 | CASSAGGRGYTF | TGTGCCAGCAGCGCAGGGGGCAGAGGCTACACCTTC
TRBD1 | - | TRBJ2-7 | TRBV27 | CASSLSIGTVSYEQYF | TGTGCCAGCAGTTTATCGATAGGGACAGTCTCCTACGAGCAGTACTTC
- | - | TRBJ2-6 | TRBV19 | CAISPGTGANVLTF | TGTGCCATCAGCCCCGGGACTGGGGCCAACGTCCTGACTTTC
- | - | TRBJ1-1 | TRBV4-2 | CASSHNDLGAEAFF | TGTGCCAGCAGCCATAACGACTTGGGCGCTGAAGCTTTCTTT
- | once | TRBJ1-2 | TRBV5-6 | CASSLLQGTNYGYTF | TGTGCCAGCAGCTTACTACAGGGCACTAACTATGGCTACACCTTC
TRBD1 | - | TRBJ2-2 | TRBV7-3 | CASSLTGTGELFF | TGTGCCAGCAGCCTGACAGGGACCGGGGAGCTGTTTTTT
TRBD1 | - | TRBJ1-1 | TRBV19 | CASSKAGGNTEAFF | TGTGCCAGTAGTAAGGCAGGGGGGAACACTGAAGCTTTCTTT